Listed here are 12 T cell receptor beta chains from one sample, sequenced in a study of blood T cell repertoires in COVID-19. The assay was immunoSEQ multiplex PCR, and TCRdb's table has in-frame clones only and misses some. The sample holds over 85,000 clones, 70% to 90% seen once. What was sequenced was peripheral blood. The origin of the receptors is a woman aged 80 or over with active COVID-19.

The V call is TRBV5-5, the J call TRBJ2-7, with a possible D match to TRBD1 (6 bases). CDR3 length equals 12 residues. In germline, CDR1 is SGHKS, CDR2 YYEKEE (reference sequence). Deletions cut 2 bases from V and 5 bases from J, with 8 bases between. The CDR3 spells CASSFQGNEQYF. Written as DNA, the CDR3 is TGTGCCAGCAGCTTTCAGGGGAACGAGCAGTACTTC.

The chain employs TRBV19 and TRBJ2-5; 11 bases line up with TRBD2. The germline V gene encodes CDR1 LNHDA and CDR2 SQIVND (reference sequence). J lost 7 bases, V lost 1 base, and 5 bases had no gene match. The CDR3 extends over 15 amino acids. This chain's CDR3 is CASSIGLAGTLTQYF. The CDR3 bases are TGTGCCAGTAGTATAGGACTAGCGGGGACCTTGACCCAGTACTTC.

The genes are TRBV4-3 and TRBJ2-3; D perhaps matches TRBD2 (6 bases). Germline CDR1 is LGHNA and CDR2 is YSLEER. Trimming shortened V by 1 base and J by 5 bases, and 16 bases separated the two germline ends. This CDR3 is 16 amino acids long. This CDR3 is CASSQGIGGQGDTQYF. The CDR3 nucleotides are TGCGCCAGCAGCCAAGGGATCGGAGGGCAGGGAGATACGCAGTATTTT.

The chain links TRBV3-1 (or the pseudogene TRBV3-2) to TRBJ2-1; 10 nucleotides align to TRBD2. The ends lost 5 bases at V and 8 bases at J; junction bases unmatched: 12. This CDR3 spans 16 amino acids. Germline V CDR1 and CDR2: LGHDT, YNNKEL (reference sequence). CDR3 DNA sequence: TGTGCCAGCAGCGCCCGGTGGGCTAGCGGGAGTGATGAGCAGTTCTTC. Its protein product is CASSARWASGSDEQFF.

The rearrangement uses TRBV3-1 (or the pseudogene TRBV3-2) and TRBJ2-1; 8 bases fit TRBD2. Germline CDR1 is LGHDT and CDR2 is YNNKEL (reference sequence). V lost 3 bases to trimming and J lost 8 bases; unmatched junction nucleotides: 12. The CDR3 is made up of 16 amino acids. CDR3 protein: CASSQGGGAGEDEQFF. The DNA of the CDR3 is TGTGCCAGCAGCCAGGGGGGGGGAGCGGGAGAGGATGAGCAGTTCTTC.

The chain joins TRBV28 to TRBJ2-4; D is possibly TRBD1 (5 bases). The CDR3 has 18 residues. Germline CDR1 is MDHEN and CDR2 is SYDVKM. V shed 4 bases and J shed 0 bases, with 19 bases lying between them. The CDR3 DNA reads as TGTGCCAGCAGTTACGTCCCCACTTTAGGGGAAGCCAAAAACATTCAGTACTTC. Encoded protein: CASSYVPTLGEAKNIQYF.

The genes are TRBV5-1 and TRBJ2-5; possibly TRBD2 for D (6 bases). This CDR3 region has 15 residues. Trimming removed 1 base at V and 4 bases at J, with 14 bases between. Germline values: CDR1 SGHRS, CDR2 YFSETQ. CDR3 coding DNA: TGCGCCAGCAGCTTGAGCGGAGGGGCGGGAGAGACCCAGTACTTC. It yields the protein CASSLSGGAGETQYF. Based on the CDR3 plus reference TRBV5-1 and TRBJ2-5, the full variable domain is KAGVTQTPRYLIKTRGQQVTLSCSPISGHRSVSWYQQTPGQGLQFLFEYFSETQRNKGNFPGRFSGRQFSNSRSEMNVSTLELGDSALYLCASSLSGGAGETQYFGPGTRLLVL.

The chain joins TRBV18 to TRBJ2-1, with 11 bases identical to TRBD2. The CDR3 totals 16 residues. Germline V CDR1 and CDR2: KGHSH, LQKENI. Trimming cost V 2 bases and J 6 bases; bases outside gene matches: 6. The CDR3 reads CASSPIVTSGGNEQFF. CDR3 DNA: TGTGCCAGCTCACCAATCGTAACTAGCGGGGGCAATGAGCAGTTCTTC. Full variable domain (outside the CDR3, taken from reference TRBV18 and TRBJ2-1): NAGVMQNPRHLVRRRGQEARLRCSPMKGHSHVYWYRQLPEEGLKFMVYLQKENIIDESGMPKERFSAEFPKEGPSILRIQQVVRGDSAAYFCASSPIVTSGGNEQFFGPGTRLTVL.

This chain links TRBV29-1 with TRBJ2-1, with 12 bases matching TRBD2. Germline trimming cut 4 bases from V and 7 bases from J; bases unmatched to any gene: 8. Germline values: CDR1 SQVTM, CDR2 ANQGSEA. This CDR3 region has 15 residues. In nucleotides, the CDR3 is TGCAGCGTTGCCACGGGACTAGCGGGCGGGAATGAGCAGTTCTTC. This translates into CSVATGLAGGNEQFF.

The chain has TRBV20-1 and TRBJ2-7; D gene ambiguous. Germline CDR1 DFQATT, CDR2 SNEGSKA (reference sequence). V lost 1 base to trimming and J lost 4 bases, with 5 bases between them. CDR3 length equals 11 residues. The CDR3 DNA reads as TGCAGTGCTAGAGGAGGTTACGAGCAGTACTTC. This translates into CSARGGYEQYF.

The rearrangement uses TRBV19 and TRBJ2-3; D remains unclear. Deletions cut 5 bases from V and 4 bases from J, with 10 bases between. The CDR3 consists of 13 residues. The germline V gene has CDR1 LNHDA and CDR2 SQIVND (reference sequence). For the CDR3, the DNA is TGTGCCAGTAGTCCCCCAGAGGCAGATACGCAGTATTTT. Its translation is CASSPPEADTQYF. The complete variable domain, with remaining parts taken from reference TRBV19 and TRBJ2-3, reads DGGITQSPKYLFRKEGQNVTLSCEQNLNHDAMYWYRQDPGQGLRLIYYSQIVNDFQKGDIAEGYSVSREKKESFPLTVTSAQKNPTAFYLCASSPPEADTQYFGPGTRLTVL.

In its sample, this clone was seen a few times. CDR3 loop: CASSPRQGPNSPLHF. CDR3 nucleotides: TGTGCCAGCTCACCCCGGCAGGGGCCTAATTCACCCCTCCACTTT. J is TRBJ1-6 and V is TRBV18; the D gene is possibly TRBD1 (6 bases). V shed 3 bases and J shed 6 bases, with 12 bases lying between them. Germline V CDR1 and CDR2: KGHSH, LQKENI. The CDR3 is 15 amino acids.